Below are 3 T cell receptor beta chains sequenced from a single sample in a study of cytomegalovirus exposure and HLA in healthy donors. Measured with immunoSEQ multiplex PCR; TCRdb has only the in-frame clones, and not every one. In the table there are some 63,000 clones, 89% of which are singletons. Sequencing input: PBMCs. The receptors derive from a woman aged 18-30 years in good health and CMV-seronegative.

The chain carries TRBV6-5 and TRBJ2-1; 10 nucleotides match TRBD2. From germline, CDR1 is MNHEY and CDR2 SVGAGI. The CDR3 is made up of 15 amino acids. V lost 2 bases, J lost 8 bases, and 6 bases stayed unmatched. CDR3 loop: CASSYSGGARDEQFF. CDR3 in DNA: TGTGCCAGCAGTTACAGCGGGGGGGCCCGCGATGAGCAGTTCTTC.

In regard to this clone: This may arise from a read error, as a much more abundant clone is one base away. The V and J genes are TRBV2 and TRBJ1-6, with D perhaps TRBD1 (6 bases). This CDR3 has 13 amino acids. Germline V gene lookup returns CDR1 SNHLY and CDR2 FYNNEI. DNA of the CDR3: TGTGCCAGCAGTAGGGGGGGAAATTCACCCCTCTACTTT. Amino acid sequence: CASSRGGNSPLYF.

The chain has TRBV6-1 and TRBJ1-4; TRBD1 is a possible D gene (6 bases). The CDR3 is made up of 15 amino acids. CDR1 and CDR2 from the germline V gene are MNHNS and SASEGT. V was shortened by 4 bases and J by 5 bases, with 14 bases between the two germline ends. This chain's CDR3 is CASSGLDRRNEKLFF. The CDR3 DNA reads TGTGCCAGCAGTGGCCTGGACAGAAGGAATGAAAAACTGTTTTTT.